The 22 T cell receptor beta chains presented below share a single source sample, sequenced in a study of resident and recirculating memory T cells in vitiligo. The protocol was immunoSEQ multiplex PCR, while the TCRdb copy is restricted to in-frame clones and leaves out a portion. The sample holds 72,000 or so clones; approximately 90% are singletons and the top ten take about 5.5%. Sequenced: blood. These receptors all come from a male donor with vitiligo.

The chain couples TRBV7-8 to TRBJ2-2; the match to TRBD1 covers 7 bases. After removal of 0 bases from V and 7 bases from J, the junction contained 8 bases not matched to a gene. This CDR3 has 16 residues. Germline CDR1 is SGHVS and CDR2 is FQNEAQ. The CDR3 DNA reads as TGTGCCAGCAGCTTAGCGCTCAGGGGGTTATACGGGGAGCTGTTTTTT. It encodes CASSLALRGLYGELFF.

Worth noting for this clone: This sample includes further DNA sequences coding for the same CDR3. The CDR3 coding sequence is TGTGCCAGCACCCCGGGGGGAAGCTCCTACGAGCAGTACTTC. Amino acids: CASTPGGSSYEQYF. The gene calls are TRBV28 and TRBJ2-7, with 7 bases that match TRBD2. V gave up 7 bases and J gave up 0 bases; unmatched junction bases: 6. Germline V lookup: CDR1 MDHEN, CDR2 SYDVKM. This CDR3 spans 14 amino acids.

The V gene is TRBV28, the J gene TRBJ2-3, with 7 nucleotides matching TRBD1. The V segment lost 4 bases and the J segment 4 bases; nucleotides outside the gene matches: 11. Per germline, CDR1 MDHEN and CDR2 SYDVKM. This CDR3 contains 16 residues. For the CDR3, the DNA is TGTGCCAGCAGTTCAACTGGGACAGTTAGCGCAGATACGCAGTATTTT. Amino acids: CASSSTGTVSADTQYF.

This chain uses TRBV13 with TRBJ2-7; TRBD1 is a possible D gene (8 bases). Germline V gene lookup returns CDR1 PRHDT and CDR2 FYEKMQ (reference sequence). V was cut by 5 bases and J by 3 bases, with 23 bases left in between. The CDR3 runs 17 residues. DNA of the CDR3: TGTGCCAGCAGCCCCAGGGGGCTAGCGGCACCCCGCTACGAGCAGTACTTC. Amino acids: CASSPRGLAAPRYEQYF.

The chain combines TRBV19 with TRBJ2-4; 12 nucleotides line up with TRBD2. The CDR3 loop spans 14 amino acids. Germline V gene data show CDR1 as LNHDA and CDR2 as SQIVND (reference sequence). V dropped 4 bases and J dropped 8; count of bases not matched to a gene: 3. The CDR3 region has the DNA TGTGCCAGTAGTACGACTAGCGGGAGTCACATTCAGTACTTC. It encodes CASSTTSGSHIQYF.

This clone was seen a single time. The genes are TRBV4-1 and TRBJ2-3; D might be TRBD2 (5 bases). Germline V gene sequence: CDR1 MGHRA, CDR2 YSYEKL. V dropped 0 bases and J dropped 2 bases, with 15 bases sitting between them. This CDR3 contains 17 residues. The CDR3 here is CASSQDVHSAYTDTQYF. DNA of the CDR3: TGCGCCAGCAGCCAAGATGTCCATAGCGCCTACACAGATACGCAGTATTTT.

The chain couples TRBV4-1 to TRBJ2-3; D is ambiguous. Germline CDR1 is MGHRA and CDR2 is YSYEKL. V lost 2 bases and J lost 2, with 11 bases in between. This CDR3 comprises 15 residues. Here the CDR3 DNA reads TGCGCCAGCAGCCAACTAGAAGCTCCCACAGATACGCAGTATTTT. This translates into CASSQLEAPTDTQYF.

The V call is TRBV28, the J call TRBJ2-1; 7 positions agree with TRBD2. Germline assignment: CDR1 MDHEN and CDR2 SYDVKM. V was pared by 5 bases and J by 6 bases, with 7 bases of the junction left unmatched. The CDR3 covers 14 residues. The CDR3 sequence is CASSSGGRVNEQFF. DNA of the CDR3: TGTGCCAGCAGTAGTGGCGGGAGAGTCAATGAGCAGTTCTTC.

The chain uses TRBV7-8 and TRBJ2-2; D unresolved. The germline CDR1 and CDR2 sequences are SGHVS and FQNEAQ. The V end lost 0 bases, the J end lost 0 bases, and 8 bases lay between the germline ends. This CDR3 is 16 amino acids long. The CDR3 protein is CASSLAVRTNTGELFF. CDR3 nucleotide sequence: TGTGCCAGCAGCTTAGCTGTCAGGACGAACACCGGGGAGCTGTTTTTT.

Notes on this clone: Other nucleotide sequences in the sample specify the same CDR3. The chain combines TRBV2 with TRBJ1-1; 7 positions agree with TRBD1. CDR3 length equals 14 residues. With 5 bases clipped from V and 1 base from J, the junction kept 4 bases outside the gene matches. Germline CDR1 reads SNHLY; CDR2 reads FYNNEI. The CDR3 loop reads CASSLQGRNTEAFF. DNA for the CDR3: TGTGCCAGCAGTTTACAGGGGAGGAACACTGAAGCTTTCTTT.

CDR3 residues: CASSVAGGGETQYF. CDR3 in DNA: TGCGCCAGCAGCGTGGCGGGGGGAGGAGAGACCCAGTACTTC. The gene calls are TRBV5-1 and TRBJ2-5; TRBD2 agrees at 8 bases. V dropped 4 bases and J dropped 4; count of bases not matched to a gene: 6. Germline-derived CDR1 and CDR2 are SGHRS and YFSETQ. The CDR3 is 14 amino acids.

The J gene is TRBJ1-2, the V gene TRBV7-9; D remains ambiguous. Germline assignment: CDR1 SEHNR and CDR2 FQNEAQ (reference sequence). V lost 1 base and J lost 7, with 16 bases in between. The CDR3 has 15 amino acids. CDR3 region: CASSLVAALESGYTF. CDR3 bases: TGTGCCAGCAGCTTAGTTGCGGCCTTAGAGAGTGGCTACACCTTC. Full variable domain (rest looked up from reference TRBV7-9 and TRBJ1-2): DTGVSQNPRHKITKRGQNVTFRCDPISEHNRLYWYRQTLGQGPEFLTYFQNEAQLEKSRLLSDRFSAERPKGSFSTLEIQRTEQGDSAMYLCASSLVAALESGYTFGSGTRLTVV.

V gene TRBV5-1 combines with J gene TRBJ2-5; TRBD2 might be the D (6 bases). Trimming stripped 4 bases from V and 5 bases from J, with 15 bases between. There are 14 residues in the CDR3. Germline lookup yields CDR1 SGHRS and CDR2 YFSETQ. CDR3 region: CASSIGTSKETQYF. CDR3 sequence (DNA): TGCGCCAGCAGCATAGGAACTAGCAAGGAGACCCAGTACTTC.

The CDR3 loop reads CASNSNGFLHNEQFF. The CDR3 DNA reads as TGTGCCAGCAACTCCAACGGGTTCCTACACAATGAGCAGTTCTTC. V and J are TRBV6-1 and TRBJ2-1; D not resolved. Trimming left V 7 bases short and J 5 bases short, with 18 bases between. The germline V gene has CDR1 MNHNS and CDR2 SASEGT. This CDR3 spans 15 amino acids.

The J gene is TRBJ1-1, the V gene TRBV5-4; D ambiguous. CDR1 and CDR2 from the germline V gene are SGHNT and YYREEE (reference sequence). Trimming removed 1 base at V and 10 bases at J, with 11 bases between. The length of the CDR3 is 12 residues. The CDR3 nucleotides read TGTGCCAGCAGCTTGCCCCAGAGAGGAGCTTTCTTT. Amino acids: CASSLPQRGAFF.

The V and J genes are TRBV7-9 and TRBJ2-5; TRBD2 might be the D (6 bases). CDR3 length equals 14 residues. CDR1 is SEHNR and CDR2 is FQNEAQ in the germline V gene (reference sequence). The ends were cut back, 2 bases at V and 5 bases at J, with 12 bases in the middle. CDR3 in amino acids: CASSLSTGRETQYF. The CDR3 DNA follows: TGTGCCAGCAGCTTATCAACGGGGAGGGAGACCCAGTACTTC.

This chain uses TRBV10-2 with TRBJ1-5, with D unresolved. V shed 5 bases and J shed 4 bases, with 12 bases lying between them. CDR3 length equals 14 residues. The V gene's germline CDR1 is WSHSY and CDR2 SAAADI. The CDR3 region is CASSPGRFNQPQHF. The CDR3 nucleotides read TGCGCCAGCAGTCCGGGTCGTTTTAATCAGCCCCAGCATTTT.

The CDR3 nucleotides are TGTGCCAGTAGGATAACAGGGGCCAATGGCTACACCTTC. Its protein is CASRITGANGYTF. The chain recombines TRBV19 with TRBJ1-2; 7 bases align to TRBD1. The junction had 7 bases not matched to a gene; V was cut back by 6 bases and J by 6 bases. Germline CDR1 reads LNHDA; CDR2 reads SQIVND (reference sequence). This CDR3 has 13 amino acids.

The rearrangement joins TRBV28 to TRBJ2-1, with TRBD2 matching 14 bases. With V trimmed by 1 base and J by 2 bases, 7 bases remained unmatched. This CDR3 is 19 amino acids long. Germline-derived CDR1 and CDR2 are MDHEN and SYDVKM. The CDR3 protein is CASSLYGGTSGGAYNEQFF. CDR3 nucleotide sequence: TGTGCCAGCAGTTTATATGGAGGGACTAGCGGGGGTGCCTACAATGAGCAGTTCTTC.

The gene calls are TRBV9 and TRBJ2-3; 8 bases are a match to TRBD1. The CDR3 length is 15 residues. With 3 bases clipped from V and 3 bases from J, the junction kept 6 bases outside the gene matches. The germline CDR1 and CDR2 sequences are SGDLS and YYNGEE. The CDR3 nucleotides are TGTGCCAGCAGCGCAACAGGGGGGATAACAGATACGCAGTATTTT. This codes for CASSATGGITDTQYF.

For the CDR3, the DNA is TGTGCCAGCAGCTTAGTCCAACAAGAGACCCAGTACTTC. As protein: CASSLVQQETQYF. The V call is TRBV11-3, the J call TRBJ2-5, with unresolved D. This CDR3 is built from 13 residues. Germline V lookup: CDR1 SGHNT, CDR2 YENEEA. V lost 1 base and J 2 bases, leaving 5 bases between the germline ends. Using reference TRBV11-3 and TRBJ2-5 for the parts outside the CDR3, the full variable domain is EAGVVQSPRYKIIEKKQPVAFWCNPISGHNTLYWYLQNLGQGPELLIRYENEEAVDDSQLPKDRFSAERLKGVDSTLKIQPAELGDSAVYLCASSLVQQETQYFGPGTRLLVL.

Here the CDR3 DNA reads TGCGCCAGCAGCTGGACTAGCGGGAGTTCCAATGAGCAGTTCTTC. It codes for CASSWTSGSSNEQFF. The chain links TRBV5-1 to TRBJ2-1; 13 bases are a match to TRBD2. The CDR3 consists of 15 residues. V trimming: 3 bases; J trimming: 6 bases; junction bases outside the gene matches: 3. CDR1 and CDR2 (germline): SGHRS, YFSETQ.